This section outlines one T cell receptor beta chain sequence together with its context. Its target is not known. This entry is derived from a study of CD8 T cells in ankylosing spondylitis. Overall study results and limits: CD8+ cells made up the disease-linked clones, which were relatively rare in peripheral blood. A motif in TCR beta, a set of 8 or 9 highly homologous variants, appeared characteristic of ankylosing spondylitis blood.

This CDR3 contains 16 residues. V lost 4 bases and J lost 2; bases outside the gene matches: 9. CDR1 SGHRS and CDR2 YFSETQ come from the germline V gene. From the 5' RACE reads, TCRdb called clonotypes with MiXCR, one entry per CDR3 protein. The repertoire consists of fewer than 500,000 distinct CDR3 sequences, with 20% to 30% occurring once and the leading ten covering 0.85% to 1%. The chain uses TRBV5-1 and TRBJ2-3; 8 nucleotides line up with TRBD1. Sample: blood, either unsorted or a sorted T cell fraction (not recorded which). This clonotype originated in a male donor with ankylosing spondylitis. The CDR3 reads CASSTTGDPSTDTQYF. CDR3 sequence (DNA): TGCGCCAGCAGCACGACAGGGGATCCCTCCACAGATACGCAGTATTTT.